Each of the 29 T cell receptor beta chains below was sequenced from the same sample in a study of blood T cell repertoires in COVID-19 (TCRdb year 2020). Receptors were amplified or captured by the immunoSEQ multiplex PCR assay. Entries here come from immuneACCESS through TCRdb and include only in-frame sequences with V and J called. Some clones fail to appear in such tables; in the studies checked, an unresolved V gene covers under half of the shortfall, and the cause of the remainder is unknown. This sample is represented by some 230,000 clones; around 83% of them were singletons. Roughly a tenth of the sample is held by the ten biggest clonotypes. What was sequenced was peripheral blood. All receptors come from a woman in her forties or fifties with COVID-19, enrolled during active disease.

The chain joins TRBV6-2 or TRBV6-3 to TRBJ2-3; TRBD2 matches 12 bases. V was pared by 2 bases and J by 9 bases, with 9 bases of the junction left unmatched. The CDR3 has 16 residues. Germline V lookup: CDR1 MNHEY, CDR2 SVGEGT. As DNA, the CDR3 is TGTGCCAGCAGTTACAGGGCTAGCGGGGGGGCCCAGACGCAGTATTTT. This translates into CASSYRASGGAQTQYF.

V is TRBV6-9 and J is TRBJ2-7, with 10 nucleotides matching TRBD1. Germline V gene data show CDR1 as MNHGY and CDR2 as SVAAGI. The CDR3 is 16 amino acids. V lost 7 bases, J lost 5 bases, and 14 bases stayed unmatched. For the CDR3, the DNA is TGTGCCAGCAACAAGACAGGGGGCGCCGGGGTGGACGAGCAGTACTTC. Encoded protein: CASNKTGGAGVDEQYF.

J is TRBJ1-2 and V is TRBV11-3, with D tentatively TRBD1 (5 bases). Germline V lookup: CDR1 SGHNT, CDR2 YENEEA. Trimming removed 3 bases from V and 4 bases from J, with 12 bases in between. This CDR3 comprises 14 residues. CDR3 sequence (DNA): TGTGCCAGCAGCTTCTGCGACAGCCTCTATGGCTACACCTTC. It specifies CASSFCDSLYGYTF. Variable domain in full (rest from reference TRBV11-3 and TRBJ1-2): EAGVVQSPRYKIIEKKQPVAFWCNPISGHNTLYWYLQNLGQGPELLIRYENEEAVDDSQLPKDRFSAERLKGVDSTLKIQPAELGDSAVYLCASSFCDSLYGYTFGSGTRLTVV.

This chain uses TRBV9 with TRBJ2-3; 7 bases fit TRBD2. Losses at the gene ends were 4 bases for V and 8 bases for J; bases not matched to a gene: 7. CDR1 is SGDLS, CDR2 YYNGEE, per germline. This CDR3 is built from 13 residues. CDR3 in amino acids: CASSLGTIGTQYF. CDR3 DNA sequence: TGTGCCAGCAGCTTGGGGACTATCGGTACGCAGTATTTT.

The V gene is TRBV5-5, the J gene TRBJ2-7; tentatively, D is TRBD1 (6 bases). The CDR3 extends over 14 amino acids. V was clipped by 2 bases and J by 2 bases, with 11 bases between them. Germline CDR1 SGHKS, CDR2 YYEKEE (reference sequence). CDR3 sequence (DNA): TGTGCCAGCAGCTTTCAGGGGCTAACCTACGAGCAGTACTTC. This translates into CASSFQGLTYEQYF.

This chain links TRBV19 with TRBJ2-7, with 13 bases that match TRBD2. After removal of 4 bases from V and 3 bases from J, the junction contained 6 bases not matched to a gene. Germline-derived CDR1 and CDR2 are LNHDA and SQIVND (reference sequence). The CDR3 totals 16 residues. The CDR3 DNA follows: TGTGCCAGTAGTAGAATCGGACTAGCGGGGGTCTACGAGCAGTACTTC. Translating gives CASSRIGLAGVYEQYF.

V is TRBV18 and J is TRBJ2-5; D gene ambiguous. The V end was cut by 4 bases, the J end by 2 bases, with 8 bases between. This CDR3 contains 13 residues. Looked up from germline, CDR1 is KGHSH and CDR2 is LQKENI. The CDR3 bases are TGTGCCAGCTCACGTGGCCAGCAAGAGACCCAGTACTTC. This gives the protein CASSRGQQETQYF.

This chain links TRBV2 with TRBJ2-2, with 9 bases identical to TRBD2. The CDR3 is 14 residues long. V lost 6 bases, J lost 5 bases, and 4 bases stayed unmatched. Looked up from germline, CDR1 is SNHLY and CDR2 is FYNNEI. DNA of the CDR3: TGTGCCAGCAGCCTAGCGGGGATTACCGGGGAGCTGTTTTTT. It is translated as CASSLAGITGELFF.

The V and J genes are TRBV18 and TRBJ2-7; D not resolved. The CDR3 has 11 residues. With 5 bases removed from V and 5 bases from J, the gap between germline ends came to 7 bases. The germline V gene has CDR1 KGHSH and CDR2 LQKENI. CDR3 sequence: CASSSSDEQYF. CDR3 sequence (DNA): TGTGCCAGCTCATCAAGCGACGAGCAGTACTTC.

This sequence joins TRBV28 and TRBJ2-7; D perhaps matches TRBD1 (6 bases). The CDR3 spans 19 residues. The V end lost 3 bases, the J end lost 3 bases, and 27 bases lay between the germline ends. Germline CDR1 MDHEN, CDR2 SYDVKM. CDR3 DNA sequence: TGTGCCAGCAGTTTTTGGAGTATTTGGGTAACAGGGAATTTCTACGAGCAGTACGTC. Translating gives CASSFWSIWVTGNFYEQYV.

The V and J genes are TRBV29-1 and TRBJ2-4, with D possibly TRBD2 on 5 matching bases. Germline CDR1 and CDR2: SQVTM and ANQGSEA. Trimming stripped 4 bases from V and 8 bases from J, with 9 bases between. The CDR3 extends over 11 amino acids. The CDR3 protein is CSVAGLDIQYF. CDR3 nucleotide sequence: TGCAGCGTTGCGGGATTGGACATTCAGTACTTC.

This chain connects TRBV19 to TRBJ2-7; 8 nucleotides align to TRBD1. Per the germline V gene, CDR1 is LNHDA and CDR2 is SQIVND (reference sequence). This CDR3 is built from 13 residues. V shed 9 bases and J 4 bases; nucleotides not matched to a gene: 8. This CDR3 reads CASNPGGSYEQYF. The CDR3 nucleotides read TGTGCCAGCAACCCAGGGGGCTCGTACGAGCAGTACTTC.

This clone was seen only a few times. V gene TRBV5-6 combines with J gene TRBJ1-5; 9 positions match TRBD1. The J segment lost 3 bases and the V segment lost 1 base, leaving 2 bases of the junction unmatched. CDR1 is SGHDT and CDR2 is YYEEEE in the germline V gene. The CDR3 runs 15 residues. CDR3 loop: CASSLNRGPNQPQHF. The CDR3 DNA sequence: TGTGCCAGCAGCTTGAACAGGGGGCCCAATCAGCCCCAGCATTTT.

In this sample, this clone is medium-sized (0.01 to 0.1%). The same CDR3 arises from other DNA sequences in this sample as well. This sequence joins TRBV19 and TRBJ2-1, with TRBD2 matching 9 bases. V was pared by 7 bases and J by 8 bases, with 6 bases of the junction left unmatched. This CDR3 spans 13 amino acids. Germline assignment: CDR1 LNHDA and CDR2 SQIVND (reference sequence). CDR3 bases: TGTGCCAGTAATGGCGGGGGGGCTCATGAGCAGTTCTTC. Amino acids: CASNGGGAHEQFF.

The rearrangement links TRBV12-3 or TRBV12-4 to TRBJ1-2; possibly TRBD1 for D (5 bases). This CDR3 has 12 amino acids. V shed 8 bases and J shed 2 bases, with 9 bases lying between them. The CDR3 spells CASARQNYGYTF. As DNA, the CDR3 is TGTGCCAGCGCAAGACAGAACTATGGCTACACCTTC.

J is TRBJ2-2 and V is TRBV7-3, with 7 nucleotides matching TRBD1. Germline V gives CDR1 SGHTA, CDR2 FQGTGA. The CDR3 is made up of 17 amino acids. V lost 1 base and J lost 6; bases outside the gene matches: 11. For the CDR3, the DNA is TGTGCCAGCAGCTTAAAAGGAAGACAGGGTATATCCGGGGAGCTGTTTTTT. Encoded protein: CASSLKGRQGISGELFF.

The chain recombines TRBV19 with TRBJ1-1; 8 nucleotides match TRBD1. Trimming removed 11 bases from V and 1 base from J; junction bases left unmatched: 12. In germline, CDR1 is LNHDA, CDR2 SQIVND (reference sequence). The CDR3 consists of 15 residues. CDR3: CASRTQGGENTEAFF. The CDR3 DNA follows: TGTGCCTCCCGAACACAGGGGGGGGAGAACACTGAAGCTTTCTTT.

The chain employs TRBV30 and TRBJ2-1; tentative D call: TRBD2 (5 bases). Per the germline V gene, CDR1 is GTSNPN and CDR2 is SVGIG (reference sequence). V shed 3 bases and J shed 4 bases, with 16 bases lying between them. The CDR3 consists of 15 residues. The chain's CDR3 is CAWRTLGGPYNEQFF. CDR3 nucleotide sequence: TGTGCCTGGAGGACCCTGGGCGGGCCTTACAATGAGCAGTTCTTC.

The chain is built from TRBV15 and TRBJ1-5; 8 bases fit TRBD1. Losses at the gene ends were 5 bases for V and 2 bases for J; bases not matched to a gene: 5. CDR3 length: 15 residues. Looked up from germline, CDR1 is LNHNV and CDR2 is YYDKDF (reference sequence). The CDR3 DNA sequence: TGTGCCACCAGCCCGACAGGGGACGGCAATCAGCCCCAGCATTTT. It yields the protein CATSPTGDGNQPQHF.

In DNA, the CDR3 is TGCGCCAGCAGCCCAGAGGGGACTAGAACGAACACCGGGGAGCTGTTTTTT. Residues: CASSPEGTRTNTGELFF. The chain is built from TRBV4-1 and TRBJ2-2, with TRBD2 matching 8 bases. Unmatched junction bases numbered 7, after V lost 4 bases and J lost 0 bases. CDR1 MGHRA and CDR2 YSYEKL come from the germline V gene. The CDR3 has 17 amino acids.

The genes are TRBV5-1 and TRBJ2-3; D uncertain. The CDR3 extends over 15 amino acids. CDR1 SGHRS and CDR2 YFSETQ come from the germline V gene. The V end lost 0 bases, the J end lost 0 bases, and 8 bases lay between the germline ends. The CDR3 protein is CASSLERSSTDTQYF. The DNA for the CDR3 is TGCGCCAGCAGCTTGGAGCGCTCTAGCACAGATACGCAGTATTTT.

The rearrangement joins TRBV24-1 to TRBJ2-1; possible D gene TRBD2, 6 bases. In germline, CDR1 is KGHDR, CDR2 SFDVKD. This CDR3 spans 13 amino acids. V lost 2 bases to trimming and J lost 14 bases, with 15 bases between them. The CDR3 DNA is TGTGCCACCAGTGATTCCGCGCGCGGGGCTAAGTTCTTC. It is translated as CATSDSARGAKFF.

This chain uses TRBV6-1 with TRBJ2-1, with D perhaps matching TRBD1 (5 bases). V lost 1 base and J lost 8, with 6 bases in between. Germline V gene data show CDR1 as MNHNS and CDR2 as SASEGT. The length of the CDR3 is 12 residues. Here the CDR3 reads CASSEEGYEQFF. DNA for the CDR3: TGTGCCAGCAGTGAAGAGGGGTATGAGCAGTTCTTC.

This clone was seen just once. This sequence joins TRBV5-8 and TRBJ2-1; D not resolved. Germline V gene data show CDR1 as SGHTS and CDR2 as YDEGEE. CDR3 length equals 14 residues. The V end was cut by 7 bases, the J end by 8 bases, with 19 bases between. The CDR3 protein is CASSPRLIVDEQFF. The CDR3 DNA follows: TGTGCCAGCTCCCCCCGGTTAATTGTGGATGAGCAGTTCTTC.

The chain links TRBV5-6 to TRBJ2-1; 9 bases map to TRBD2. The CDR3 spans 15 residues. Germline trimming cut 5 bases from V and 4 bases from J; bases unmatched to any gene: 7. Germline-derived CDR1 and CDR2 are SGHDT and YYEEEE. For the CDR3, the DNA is TGTGCCAGCAGTCTCGGACTAGCGCCTTACAATGAGCAGTTCTTC. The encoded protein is CASSLGLAPYNEQFF.

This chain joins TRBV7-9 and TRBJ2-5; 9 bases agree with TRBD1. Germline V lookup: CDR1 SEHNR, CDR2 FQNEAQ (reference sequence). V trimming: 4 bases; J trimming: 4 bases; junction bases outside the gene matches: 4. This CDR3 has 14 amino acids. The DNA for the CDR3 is TGTGCCAGCAGCTGGGCGACAGGGGGAGAGACCCAGTACTTC. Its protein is CASSWATGGETQYF.

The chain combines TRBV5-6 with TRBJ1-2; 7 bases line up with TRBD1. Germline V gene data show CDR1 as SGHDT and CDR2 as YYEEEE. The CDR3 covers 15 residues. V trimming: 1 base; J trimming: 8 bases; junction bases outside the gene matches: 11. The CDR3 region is CASSLFRGTRGGYTF. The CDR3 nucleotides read TGTGCCAGCAGCTTGTTCAGGGGGACCCGGGGAGGCTACACCTTC.

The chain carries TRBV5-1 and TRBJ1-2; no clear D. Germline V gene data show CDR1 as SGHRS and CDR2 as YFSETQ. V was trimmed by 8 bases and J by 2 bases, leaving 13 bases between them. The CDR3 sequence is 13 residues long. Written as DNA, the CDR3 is TGCGCCAGTACCTTGGGCGGGAACTATGGCTACACCTTC. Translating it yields CASTLGGNYGYTF.

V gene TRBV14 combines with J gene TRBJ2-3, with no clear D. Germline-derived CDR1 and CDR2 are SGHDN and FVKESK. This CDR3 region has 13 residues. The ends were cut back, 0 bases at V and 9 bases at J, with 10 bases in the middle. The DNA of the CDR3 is TGTGCCAGCAGCCAAGATTTCATGAGCACGCAGTATTTT. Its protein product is CASSQDFMSTQYF.